These T cell receptor beta chains were read from a single sample in a study of T-cell memory formation after mild COVID-19. TCRdb fed the 5' RACE reads into MiXCR, producing one record per CDR3 protein. The sample includes roughly 140,000 distinct CDR3 sequences, 13% to 15% of them seen just once. The source material was PBMCs or a T cell subset sorted from them (not recorded which). These receptors were taken from an adult woman who had mild COVID-19 (a few samples of this study predate the infection). Cell type and time point are not known. CDR3s include the opening cysteine and the closing phenylalanine or tryptophan. D genes are given only for firm matches. The size entry is marked missing in some rows and otherwise reads once, few, many or a size class.

TRBJ1-2 TRBD1 - TRBV12-3/TRBV12-4 CASSAAGTGEDGYTF TGTGCCAGCAGTGCGGCCGGGACAGGGGAAGATGGCTACACCTTC
TRBJ2-7 TRBD2 - TRBV29-1 CSVRLAGAYEQYF TGCAGCGTGCGACTAGCGGGGGCCTACGAGCAGTACTTC
TRBJ2-3 - - TRBV7-6 CASSLRTDLTDTQYF TGTGCCAGCAGCCTAAGGACAGACCTCACAGATACGCAGTATTTT
TRBJ2-5 TRBD1 few TRBV7-7 CASSRTGAKQETQYF TGTGCTAGCAGCCGGACAGGGGCTAAACAAGAGACCCAGTACTTC
TRBJ2-5 TRBD2 - TRBV9 CASSVGEGRLQETQYF TGTGCCAGCAGCGTAGGGGAGGGTCGCCTCCAAGAGACCCAGTACTTC
TRBJ2-7 - many TRBV11-2 CASQGIYEQYF TGTGCCAGCCAGGGCATCTACGAGCAGTACTTC
TRBJ2-7 TRBD1 - TRBV24-1 CAVSTGNTYEQYF TGTGCCGTCTCGACAGGGAACACCTACGAGCAGTACTTC
TRBJ1-2 - few TRBV7-9 CASSLAATEHYGYTF TGTGCCAGCAGCTTAGCGGCGACAGAACACTATGGCTACACCTTC
TRBJ2-3 TRBD2 few TRBV7-9 CASRGLAGSTDTQYF TGTGCCAGCAGAGGACTAGCGGGTAGCACAGATACGCAGTATTTT
TRBJ1-2 - few TRBV9 CASSGIYGYTF TGTGCCAGCAGCGGCATCTATGGCTACACCTTC
TRBJ1-1 - few TRBV5-1 CASSLESGLNTEAFF TGCGCCAGCAGCTTGGAGTCAGGCCTGAACACTGAAGCTTTCTTT
TRBJ2-5 - - TRBV12-3/TRBV12-4 CASSFLAQETQYF TGTGCCAGCAGTTTTTTGGCTCAAGAGACCCAGTACTTC